A selection of T cell receptor beta chains follows, all from one sample in a study of T cells in Graves' hyperthyroidism and ophthalmopathy. MiXCR, run by TCRdb on the multiplex PCR reads, gives a single entry per CDR3 protein. The profile covers about 640,000 distinct CDR3 sequences, with around 20% appearing a single time and 34% taken by the ten largest. Sequencing was performed on blood. The receptors stem from a young man with Graves' ophthalmopathy. CDR3s include the opening cysteine and the closing phenylalanine or tryptophan. The order of the fields is V gene, clone size, D gene, J gene, CDR3 DNA, CDR3 protein. D genes are given only for firm matches. Where a row states a size, it is once, few, many or the class of an expanded clone; other rows omit it.

V: TRBV6-1; size: -; D: -; J: TRBJ1-5; DNA: TGTGCCAGCAGTCCCTGGGTTCGCCCGGCCAATCAGCCCCAGCATTTT; CDR3: CASSPWVRPANQPQHF
V: TRBV12-3/TRBV12-4; size: -; D: -; J: TRBJ1-1; DNA: TGTGTCACCTCATTGGGGGGTCCTGAAGCTTTCTTT; CDR3: CVTSLGGPEAFF
V: TRBV6-2/TRBV6-3; size: many; D: TRBD1; J: TRBJ1-2; DNA: TGTGCCAGCAGTTACGCACGGACAGGGGGTGAATCGAACTATGGCTACACCTTC; CDR3: CASSYARTGGESNYGYTF
V: TRBV6-1; size: few; D: -; J: TRBJ1-1; DNA: TGTGCCAGCAGTCAACGCAGCATCGGTGAAGCTTTCTTT; CDR3: CASSQRSIGEAFF
V: TRBV2; size: many; D: -; J: TRBJ2-5; DNA: TGTGCCAGCTTGACATGGGGGAGGGAGACCCAGTACTTC; CDR3: CASLTWGRETQYF
V: TRBV24-1; size: -; D: -; J: TRBJ2-3; DNA: TGTGCCACCAGTGATTTGAACCACAAAACAGATACGCAGTATTTT; CDR3: CATSDLNHKTDTQYF
V: TRBV28; size: many; D: -; J: TRBJ2-5; DNA: TGTGCCAGCAGTCCCGTGGGGGCCCAAGAGACCCAGTACTTC; CDR3: CASSPVGAQETQYF
V: TRBV11-2; size: few; D: -; J: TRBJ2-3; DNA: TGTGCCAGCAGCCAACCTGGGGGGAACCCCTCCACGGAGCAGTATTTT; CDR3: CASSQPGGNPSTEQYF
V: TRBV27; size: -; D: TRBD1; J: TRBJ1-6; DNA: TGTGCCAGCAGTTTATCGACAGGGGGCGGGAATTTACCCCTCCACTTT; CDR3: CASSLSTGGGNLPLHF
V: TRBV12-3/TRBV12-4; size: -; D: -; J: TRBJ2-5; DNA: TGTGCCAGCAGTTTAGCCCCGGACTCGAGTTTCCAAGAGACCCAGTACTTC; CDR3: CASSLAPDSSFQETQYF
V: TRBV3-1; size: many; D: -; J: TRBJ2-1; DNA: TGTGCCAGCAGCCAAGGCGGCTACAATGAGCAGTTCTTC; CDR3: CASSQGGYNEQFF
V: TRBV5-6; size: few; D: -; J: TRBJ2-5; DNA: TGTGCCAGCAGCATCGACAGGTACCAAGAGACCCAGTACTTC; CDR3: CASSIDRYQETQYF
V: TRBV2; size: many; D: -; J: TRBJ2-7; DNA: TGTGCCAGCAGTGTAAAGGGGAGTTACGAGCAGTACTTC; CDR3: CASSVKGSYEQYF
V: TRBV3-1; size: few; D: TRBD2; J: TRBJ2-2; DNA: TGTGCCAGCAGCCCCCGGGGACTAGCGGTGAACACCGGGGAGCTGTTTTTT; CDR3: CASSPRGLAVNTGELFF
V: TRBV2; size: many; D: TRBD1; J: TRBJ1-4; DNA: TGTGCCAGCAATTCCGGGACAGGGAGAGAAAAACTGTTTTTT; CDR3: CASNSGTGREKLFF
V: TRBV5-1; size: few; D: TRBD2; J: TRBJ2-5; DNA: TGCGCCAGCAGGACTAGCACCCAAGAGACCCAGTACTTC; CDR3: CASRTSTQETQYF
V: TRBV7-9; size: -; D: -; J: TRBJ1-2; DNA: TGTGCCAGCAGCTTAGGACAGATCTATGGCTACACCTTC; CDR3: CASSLGQIYGYTF
V: TRBV20-1; size: -; D: -; J: TRBJ2-7; DNA: TGCAGTGCTTCCGGGTCTGGTGAGCAGTACTTC; CDR3: CSASGSGEQYF
V: TRBV7-3; size: few; D: TRBD2; J: TRBJ2-2; DNA: TGTGCCAGCAGCTCCCAGGGAGGGCTTGACACCGGGGAGCTGTTTTTT; CDR3: CASSSQGGLDTGELFF
V: TRBV27; size: few; D: -; J: TRBJ2-7; DNA: TGTGCCAGCAGTTTAGGTGGCACGGAAGCCTACGAGCAGTACTTC; CDR3: CASSLGGTEAYEQYF
V: TRBV28; size: many; D: TRBD1; J: TRBJ1-1; DNA: TGTGCCAGCAGTCAACAGGGGGGAGAAGCTTTCTTT; CDR3: CASSQQGGEAFF
V: TRBV15; size: -; D: -; J: TRBJ2-7; DNA: TGTGCCACCAGCAGAGGACCTGGCACCCAACCTGAGCAGTACTTC; CDR3: CATSRGPGTQPEQYF
V: TRBV6-1; size: many; D: TRBD2; J: TRBJ2-1; DNA: TGTGCCAGCAGTTTAGCGGGAGGGCAGAGTGAGCAGTTCTTC; CDR3: CASSLAGGQSEQFF
V: TRBV29-1; size: -; D: TRBD1; J: TRBJ2-1; DNA: TGCAGCGTCCTCCGGGACAGGGGATCTAGTGAGCAGTTCTTC; CDR3: CSVLRDRGSSEQFF
V: TRBV3-1; size: -; D: TRBD2; J: TRBJ2-5; DNA: TGTGCCAGCAGCCAAGACCCACTAGCGGGAGGGGGGCAAGAGACCCAGTACTTC; CDR3: CASSQDPLAGGGQETQYF
V: TRBV6-2/TRBV6-3; size: few; D: -; J: TRBJ1-1; DNA: TGTGCCACCGTTCCGACAGGTACGGTCACTGAAGCTTTCTTT; CDR3: CATVPTGTVTEAFF
V: TRBV9; size: -; D: -; J: TRBJ2-7; DNA: TGTGCCAGCAGCGTGGGAGACGCCACCTACGAGCAGTACTTC; CDR3: CASSVGDATYEQYF
V: TRBV20-1; size: few; D: TRBD1; J: TRBJ2-5; DNA: TGCAGTGCCACCCGGGGACAGGACTTTTTCCAAGAGTGGACCCAGTACTTC; CDR3: CSATRGQDFFQEWTQYF
V: TRBV28; size: few; D: TRBD1; J: TRBJ2-1; DNA: TGTGCCAGCACCCCTAAGGAGGGACAGGGGATCAATGAGCAGTTCTTC; CDR3: CASTPKEGQGINEQFF
V: TRBV7-2; size: many; D: TRBD1; J: TRBJ2-1; DNA: TGTGCCAGCAGCCCAGGGGGCGGATGGAATGAGCAGTTCTTC; CDR3: CASSPGGGWNEQFF
V: TRBV6-5; size: -; D: -; J: TRBJ1-5; DNA: TGTGCCAGCAGTAACGGGCTCGGTCAGCCCCAGCATTTT; CDR3: CASSNGLGQPQHF
V: TRBV5-4; size: -; D: -; J: TRBJ1-6; DNA: TGTGCCAGCAGCTTGGACAGAGATCATAATTCACCCCTCCACTTT; CDR3: CASSLDRDHNSPLHF
V: TRBV28; size: many; D: -; J: TRBJ2-1; DNA: TGTGCCAGCAGTTTCCTCTCCTACAATGAGCAGTTCTTC; CDR3: CASSFLSYNEQFF
V: TRBV2; size: many; D: TRBD2; J: TRBJ2-1; DNA: TGTGCCAGCAGTCCCCCTAGCGGGAGTCGGAATGAGCAGTTCTTC; CDR3: CASSPPSGSRNEQFF
V: TRBV20-1; size: few; D: -; J: TRBJ2-7; DNA: TGCAGTGCTAGAGATCCGCAGGGGATAACATACGAGCAGTACTTC; CDR3: CSARDPQGITYEQYF
V: TRBV6-1; size: -; D: -; J: TRBJ1-6; DNA: TGTGCCAGCAAGCGCGCAGACAATTCACCCCTCCACTTT; CDR3: CASKRADNSPLHF
V: TRBV5-4; size: few; D: -; J: TRBJ2-7; DNA: TGTGCCAGCAGCTTGGCCTCCGGGACTGTGACCTACGAGCAGTACTTC; CDR3: CASSLASGTVTYEQYF
V: TRBV18; size: -; D: -; J: TRBJ2-7; DNA: TGTGCCAGCTCACCACCGATAGGCGAAGAGCAGTACTTC; CDR3: CASSPPIGEEQYF
V: TRBV6-1; size: -; D: -; J: TRBJ2-7; DNA: TGTGCCAGCAAAGGTTCTGTTCTCGAGTACGAGCAGTACTTC; CDR3: CASKGSVLEYEQYF
V: TRBV24-1; size: few; D: TRBD2; J: TRBJ2-2; DNA: TGTGCCACCAGTGACCCGACTAGCGGGAGGACCGGGGAGCTGTTTTTT; CDR3: CATSDPTSGRTGELFF
V: TRBV3-1; size: -; D: TRBD1; J: TRBJ1-5; DNA: TGTGCCAGCAGCCAAAAACTGGGACAGGGTTTCGGACAGCCCCAGCATTTT; CDR3: CASSQKLGQGFGQPQHF
V: TRBV4-1; size: -; D: TRBD2; J: TRBJ2-3; DNA: TGCGCCAGCAGCCTATCACGGACTAGCGGGAGTTCAGCAGATACGCAGTATTTT; CDR3: CASSLSRTSGSSADTQYF
V: TRBV6-1; size: -; D: -; J: TRBJ2-1; DNA: TGTGCCAACAGTGAAGGGGGAACGCCCGAGCAGTTCTTC; CDR3: CANSEGGTPEQFF
V: TRBV20-1; size: once; D: -; J: TRBJ2-3; DNA: TGCAGTGCTACCCCCGTGTGGGCGACAGATACGCAGTATTTT; CDR3: CSATPVWATDTQYF
V: TRBV6-2/TRBV6-3; size: -; D: TRBD1; J: TRBJ1-1; DNA: TGTGCCAGCAGCCCTATATCTCCCGTACAGGGGATAGGGGAAGCTTTCTTT; CDR3: CASSPISPVQGIGEAFF
V: TRBV2; size: many; D: -; J: TRBJ2-1; DNA: TGTGCCAGCTCCCCTAGCTGGGACTACAATGAGCAGTTCTTC; CDR3: CASSPSWDYNEQFF
V: TRBV29-1; size: -; D: -; J: TRBJ2-7; DNA: TGCAGCGTGGGTAGTCCGGACTACGAGCAGTACTTC; CDR3: CSVGSPDYEQYF
V: TRBV29-1; size: -; D: -; J: TRBJ1-2; DNA: TGCAGCGTTGGGCAAGACGATGGCTACACCTTC; CDR3: CSVGQDDGYTF
V: TRBV5-1; size: many; D: -; J: TRBJ2-7; DNA: TGCGCCAGCAGCTTGACCCTTCAGGGTACGTACGAGCAGTACTTC; CDR3: CASSLTLQGTYEQYF